This TCR beta chain was sequenced in a study of blood T cell repertoires in COVID-19. Study in general: Some COVID-19 samples were acute and others convalescent; all came from the United States, Italy and Spain. Sample material is recorded as cDNA or gDNA derived from T cells, B-cell-depleted T cells, or PBMCs.

Trimming took off 4 bases at V and 2 bases at J, with 9 bases between the two ends. Germline V gene lookup returns CDR1 LNHDA and CDR2 SQIVND (reference sequence). This CDR3 comprises 14 residues. Original analysis: Reference gene primer amplification gave nucleated cell count estimates. TCRdb's table, derived via immunoSEQ multiplex PCR, lists solely in-frame clones and lacks some. D and trimming were read from the DNA, whereas the V and J calls and clone size are those reported in that table. The sample holds about 110,000 clones, around 90% seen once. Sequences were obtained from peripheral blood. The receptor comes from a human donor in a cohort sampled during active COVID-19. V and J are TRBV19 and TRBJ2-1; the D is unclear. As DNA, the CDR3 is TGTGCCAGTAGTACACCTCAGGCCTACAATGAGCAGTTCTTC. Translating gives CASSTPQAYNEQFF.